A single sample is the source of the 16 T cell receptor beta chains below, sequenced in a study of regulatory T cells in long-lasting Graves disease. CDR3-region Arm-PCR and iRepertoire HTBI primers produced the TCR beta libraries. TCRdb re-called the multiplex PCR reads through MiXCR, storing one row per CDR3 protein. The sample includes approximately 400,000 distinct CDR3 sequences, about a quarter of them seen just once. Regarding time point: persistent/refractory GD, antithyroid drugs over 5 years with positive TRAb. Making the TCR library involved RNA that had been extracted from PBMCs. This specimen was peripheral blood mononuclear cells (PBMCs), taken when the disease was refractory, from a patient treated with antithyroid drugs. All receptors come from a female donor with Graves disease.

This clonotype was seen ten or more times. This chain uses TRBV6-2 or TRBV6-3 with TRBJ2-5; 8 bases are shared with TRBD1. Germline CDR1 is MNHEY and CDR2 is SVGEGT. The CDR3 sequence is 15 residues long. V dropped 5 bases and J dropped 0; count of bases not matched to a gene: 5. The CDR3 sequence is CASSRMGQDQETQYF. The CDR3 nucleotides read TGTGCCAGCAGTAGAATGGGACAGGACCAAGAGACCCAGTACTTC.

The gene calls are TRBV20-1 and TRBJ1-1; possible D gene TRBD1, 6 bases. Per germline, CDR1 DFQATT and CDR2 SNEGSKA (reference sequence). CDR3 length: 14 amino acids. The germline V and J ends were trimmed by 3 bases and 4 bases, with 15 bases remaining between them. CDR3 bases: TGCAGTGCTAGGAGGGAGGGGGGAGGCACTGAAGCTTTCTTT. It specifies CSARREGGGTEAFF.

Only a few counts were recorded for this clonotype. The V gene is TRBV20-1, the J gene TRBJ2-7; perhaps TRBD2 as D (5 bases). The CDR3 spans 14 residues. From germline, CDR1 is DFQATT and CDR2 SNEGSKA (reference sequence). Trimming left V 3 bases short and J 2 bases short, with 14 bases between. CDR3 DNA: TGCAGTGCTAGTGGCGATCTAGCCCCCTACGAGCAGTACTTC. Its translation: CSASGDLAPYEQYF.

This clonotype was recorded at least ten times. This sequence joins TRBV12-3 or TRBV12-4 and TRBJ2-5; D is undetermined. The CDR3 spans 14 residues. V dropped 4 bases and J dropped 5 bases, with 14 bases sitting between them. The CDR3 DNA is TGTGCCAGCAGTTCTTATCCGGAAGAGGAGACCCAGTACTTC. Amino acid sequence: CASSSYPEEETQYF.

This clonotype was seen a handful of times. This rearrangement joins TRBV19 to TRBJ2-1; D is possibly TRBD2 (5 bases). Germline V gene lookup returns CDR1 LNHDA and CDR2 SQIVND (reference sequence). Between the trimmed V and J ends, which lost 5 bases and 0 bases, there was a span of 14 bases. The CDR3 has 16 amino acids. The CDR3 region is CASSRSGVGSYNEQFF. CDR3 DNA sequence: TGTGCCAGTAGTCGCAGCGGAGTAGGCTCCTACAATGAGCAGTTCTTC.

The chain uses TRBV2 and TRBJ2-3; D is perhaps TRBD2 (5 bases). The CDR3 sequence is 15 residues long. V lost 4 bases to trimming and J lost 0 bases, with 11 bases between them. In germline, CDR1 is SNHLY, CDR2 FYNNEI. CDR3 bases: TGTGCCAGCAGTGCTGACTACCCGAGCACAGATACGCAGTATTTT. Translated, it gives CASSADYPSTDTQYF.

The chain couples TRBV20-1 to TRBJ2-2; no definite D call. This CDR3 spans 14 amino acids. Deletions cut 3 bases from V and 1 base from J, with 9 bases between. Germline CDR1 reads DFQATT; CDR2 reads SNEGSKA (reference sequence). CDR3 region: CSARVTGNTGELFF. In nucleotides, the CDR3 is TGCAGTGCTAGGGTTACCGGGAACACCGGGGAGCTGTTTTTT.

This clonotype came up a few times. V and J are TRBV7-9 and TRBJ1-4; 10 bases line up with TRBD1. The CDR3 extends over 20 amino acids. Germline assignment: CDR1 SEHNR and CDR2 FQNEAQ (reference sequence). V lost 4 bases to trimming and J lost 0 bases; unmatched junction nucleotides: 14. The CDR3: CASSYRRQGAWETTNEKLFF. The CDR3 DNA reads TGTGCCAGCAGCTACCGGCGACAGGGGGCGTGGGAGACAACTAATGAAAAACTGTTTTTT.

DNA of the CDR3: TGCGCCAGCAGCTTGGAGTATGGGGAGCTGTTTTTT. Translation: CASSLEYGELFF. J is TRBJ2-2 and V is TRBV5-1, with D uncertain. V was clipped by 0 bases and J by 8 bases, with 5 bases between them. The germline CDR1 and CDR2 sequences are SGHRS and YFSETQ. The CDR3 totals 12 residues.

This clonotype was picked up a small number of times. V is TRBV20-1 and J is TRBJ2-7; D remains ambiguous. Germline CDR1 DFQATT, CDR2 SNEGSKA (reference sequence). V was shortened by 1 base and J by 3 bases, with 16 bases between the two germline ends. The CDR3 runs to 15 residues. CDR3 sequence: CSARVDGPWFYEQYF. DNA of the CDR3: TGCAGTGCTAGAGTAGACGGGCCTTGGTTCTACGAGCAGTACTTC.

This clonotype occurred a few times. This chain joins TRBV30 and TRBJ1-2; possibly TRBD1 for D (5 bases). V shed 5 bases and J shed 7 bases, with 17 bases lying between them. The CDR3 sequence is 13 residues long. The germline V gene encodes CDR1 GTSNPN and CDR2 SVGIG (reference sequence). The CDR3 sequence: CAWGSGTGGGYTF. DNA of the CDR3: TGTGCCTGGGGATCCGGGACCGGGGGTGGCTACACCTTC.

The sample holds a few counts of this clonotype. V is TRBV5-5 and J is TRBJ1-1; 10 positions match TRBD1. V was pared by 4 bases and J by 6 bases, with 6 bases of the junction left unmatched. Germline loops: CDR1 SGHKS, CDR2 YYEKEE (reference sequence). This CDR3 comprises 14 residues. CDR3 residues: CASSPWTGGSEAFF. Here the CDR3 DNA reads TGTGCCAGCAGCCCCTGGACAGGGGGGTCTGAAGCTTTCTTT.

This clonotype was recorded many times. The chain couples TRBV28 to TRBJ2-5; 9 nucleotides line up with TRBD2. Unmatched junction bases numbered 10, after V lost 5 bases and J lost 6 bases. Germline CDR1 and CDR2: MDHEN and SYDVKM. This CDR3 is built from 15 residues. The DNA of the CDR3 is TGTGCCAGCAGTCCGAGCGGGGCGGGAGGGAAGACCCAGTACTTC. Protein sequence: CASSPSGAGGKTQYF.

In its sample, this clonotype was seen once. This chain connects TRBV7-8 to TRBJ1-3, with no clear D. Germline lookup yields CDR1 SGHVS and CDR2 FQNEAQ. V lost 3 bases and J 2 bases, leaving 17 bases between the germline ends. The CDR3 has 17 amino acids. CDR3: CASSFEAATVAGNTIYF. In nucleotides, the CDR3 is TGTGCCAGCAGCTTTGAGGCAGCTACCGTCGCTGGAAACACCATATATTTT.

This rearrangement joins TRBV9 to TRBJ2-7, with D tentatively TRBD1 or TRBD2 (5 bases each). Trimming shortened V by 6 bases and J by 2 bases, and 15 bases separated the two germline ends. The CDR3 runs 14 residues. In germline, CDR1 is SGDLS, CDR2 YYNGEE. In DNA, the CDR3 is TGTGCCAGCAACGTGGGGACGGAGACCTACGAGCAGTACTTC. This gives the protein CASNVGTETYEQYF.

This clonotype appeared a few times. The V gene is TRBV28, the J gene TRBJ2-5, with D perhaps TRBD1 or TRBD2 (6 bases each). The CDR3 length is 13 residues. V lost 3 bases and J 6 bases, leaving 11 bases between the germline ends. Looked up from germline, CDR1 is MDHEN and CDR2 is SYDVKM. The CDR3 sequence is CASSFGGRKTQYF. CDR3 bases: TGTGCCAGCAGTTTTGGGGGGCGCAAGACCCAGTACTTC.